The source of this T cell receptor beta chain is a study of PD-1 blockade in mismatch repair-deficient tumors. Study background: Patients had around 11 mismatch repair-deficient cancer types, all previously treated and progressing.

Notes on this clone: The antigen remains unidentified.

This CDR3 is built from 14 residues. V was pared by 2 bases and J by 1 base, with 6 bases between. Germline-derived CDR1 and CDR2 are MNHNS and SASEGT. Every patient had mismatch repair deficiency by PCR or immunohistochemistry. TCR sequencing covered a few patients who responded to pembrolizumab. Study-level points and caveats: Rapid post-treatment expansion, then contraction, generally preceding radiologic response, marked tumor-resident clones.

The table came from immunoSEQ multiplex PCR; TCRdb's copy has only in-frame clones and leaves some out. Among tens of thousands of clones listed, around 73% were seen once. This specimen consisted of peripheral blood, obtained 4 weeks after starting pembrolizumab. This receptor was identified in an adult with mismatch repair-deficient cancer. The J gene is TRBJ1-3, the V gene TRBV6-1; unclear D gene. The CDR3 region is CASSELRSGNTIYF. In DNA form, the CDR3 reads TGTGCCAGCAGTGAACTTCGGTCTGGAAACACCATATATTTT.